This TCR beta chain was retrieved from a study of graft-versus-host responses after intestinal transplantation. Trimming removed 2 bases at V and 6 bases at J, with 12 bases between. There are 14 residues in the CDR3. CDR1 and CDR2 (germline): SGHNT, YYREEE (reference sequence). Regarding this clone: Its antigen is currently unknown.

Profiled with immunoSEQ multiplex PCR; TCRdb holds only in-frame clones, not every one. The sample lists roughly 100,000 clones; roughly 84% were seen once. V is TRBV5-4 and J is TRBJ1-3; D is perhaps TRBD1 (6 bases). The source of this sequence is a human donor who received an intestinal transplant. The starting material was unstimulated CD4+ T cells sorted from spleen or lymph node cells, obtained before intestinal transplant. CDR3 in DNA: TGTGCCAGCAGCTTTTCGGGACACTTAAACACCATATATTTT. Its protein is CASSFSGHLNTIYF.